A selection of T cell receptor beta chains follows, all from one sample in a study of T cell responses to AZD1222 COVID-19 vaccine. Data came from immunoSEQ multiplex PCR; TCRdb stores just in-frame clones and leaves some out. This sample has approximately 82,000 clones, with roughly 84% found just once. The specimen comprised peripheral blood, sampled on day 0 of AZD1222 vaccination. Source of these receptors: an adult in good health. The CDR3 runs from the conserved cysteine through the conserved F or W. Fields, in order: D gene, V gene, clone size, J gene, CDR3 protein, CDR3 DNA. A D gene is named only where the DNA matches it firmly. Clone size is given for some rows only: seen once, a few or many times, or a class if the clone is expanded.

>TRBD1|TRBV15|NA|TRBJ1-5
CATSKGQGGGQPQHF
TGTGCCACCAGCAAGGGGCAGGGAGGGGGCCAGCCCCAGCATTTT
>NA|TRBV11-2|NA|TRBJ2-3
CASSRGRSTDTQYF
TGTGCCAGCAGCCGGGGGCGTAGCACAGATACGCAGTATTTT
>NA|TRBV6-5|NA|TRBJ1-4
CASSTRSGGLFF
TGTGCCAGCAGTACCCGATCGGGTGGGCTGTTTTTT
>NA|TRBV19|NA|TRBJ1-5
CASSIQGSQPQHF
TGTGCCAGTAGTATACAGGGGAGTCAGCCCCAGCATTTT
>TRBD2|TRBV5-1|NA|TRBJ2-3
CASSLGTSGGAVDTQYF
TGCGCCAGCAGCTTGGGGACTAGCGGGGGGGCAGTAGATACGCAGTATTTT
>TRBD1|TRBV5-1|NA|TRBJ1-2
CASSPYAPQGIGGYTF
TGCGCCAGCAGCCCTTACGCCCCACAGGGGATAGGGGGCTACACCTTC
>NA|TRBV6-5|NA|TRBJ2-1
CASSFGLGSYNEQFF
TGTGCCAGCAGTTTCGGACTCGGCTCCTACAATGAGCAGTTCTTC
>TRBD2|TRBV6-5|NA|TRBJ2-1
CASRSYGGNEQFF
TGTGCCAGCAGGAGTTACGGGGGGAATGAGCAGTTCTTC
>NA|TRBV9|NA|TRBJ1-2
CASSVERGKYGYTF
TGTGCCAGCAGCGTAGAAAGAGGGAAGTATGGCTACACCTTC
>NA|TRBV7-7|NA|TRBJ2-5
CASSYRGDSIGETQYF
TGTGCTAGCAGTTATAGGGGGGACAGCATTGGGGAGACCCAGTACTTC
>NA|TRBV4-2|NA|TRBJ2-7
CASSPTLSGGRLLTYEQYF
TGTGCCAGCAGCCCCACCCTCTCCGGGGGCCGGCTTCTTACCTACGAGCAGTACTTC
>NA|TRBV19|NA|TRBJ1-1
CASSGPNTEAFF
TGTGCCAGTAGTGGCCCCAACACTGAAGCTTTCTTT
>NA|TRBV6-2/TRBV6-3|once|TRBJ1-3
CASSYSIGRRGNTIYF
TGTGCCAGCAGTTACTCGATCGGGCGGAGAGGAAACACCATATATTTT
>NA|TRBV19|few|TRBJ2-5
CASSMPGRGRGETQYF
TGTGCCAGTAGTATGCCCGGACGGGGAAGGGGAGAGACCCAGTACTTC
>TRBD1|TRBV6-5|NA|TRBJ1-2
CASSYGTEINYGYTF
TGTGCCAGCAGTTACGGGACAGAGATTAACTATGGCTACACCTTC
>NA|TRBV3-1/TRBV3-2|NA|TRBJ1-4
CASSPPGLPNEKLFF
TGTGCCAGCAGCCCACCGGGACTCCCTAATGAAAAACTGTTTTTT
>NA|TRBV7-9|NA|TRBJ2-7
CARVYEQYF
TGTGCCAGAGTCTACGAGCAGTACTTC
>NA|TRBV6-5|NA|TRBJ1-6
CASSYERYNSPLHF
TGTGCCAGCAGTTACGAACGGTACAATTCACCCCTCCACTTT
>NA|TRBV5-4|NA|TRBJ2-1
CASSLARGSYNEQFF
TGTGCCAGCAGCTTGGCTAGGGGCTCCTACAATGAGCAGTTCTTC
>NA|TRBV12-3/TRBV12-4|NA|TRBJ1-2
CASSLRARGYTF
TGTGCCAGCAGTTTGAGGGCGAGGGGCTACACCTTC
>NA|TRBV12-3/TRBV12-4|NA|TRBJ2-5
CASSLGSWETQYF
TGTGCCAGCAGTTTGGGTAGCTGGGAGACCCAGTACTTC
>TRBD1|TRBV18|NA|TRBJ1-3
CASSPGQGGGNTIYF
TGTGCCAGCTCGCCCGGACAGGGAGGTGGAAACACCATATATTTT
>TRBD1|TRBV3-1/TRBV3-2|NA|TRBJ1-6
CASSRSQGVSPLHF
TGTGCCAGCAGCCGCTCACAGGGGGTATCACCCCTCCACTTT
>NA|TRBV28|NA|TRBJ2-5
CASRPYWRGQETQYF
TGTGCCAGCCGGCCTTACTGGCGGGGCCAAGAGACCCAGTACTTC
>NA|TRBV19|few|TRBJ1-3
CASLKAGTGNTIYF
TGTGCCAGTCTCAAAGCGGGGACTGGAAACACCATATATTTT
>NA|TRBV11-3|NA|TRBJ1-1
CASSPRSDTEAFF
TGTGCCAGCAGCCCACGGTCGGACACTGAAGCTTTCTTT
>NA|TRBV9|NA|TRBJ2-6
CASSVGTPGANVLTF
TGTGCCAGCAGCGTCGGGACCCCTGGGGCCAACGTCCTGACTTTC
>TRBD2|TRBV3-1/TRBV3-2|few|TRBJ2-5
CASSPSPLAGGGETQYF
TGTGCCAGCAGCCCATCCCCCCTAGCGGGGGGTGGAGAGACCCAGTACTTC
>NA|TRBV11-1|NA|TRBJ2-1
CASSSQGGNEQFF
TGTGCCAGCAGCTCCCAGGGGGGGAATGAGCAGTTCTTC
>TRBD1|TRBV29-1|few|TRBJ1-2
CSAVEGAGTGTDGYTF
TGCAGCGCCGTGGAGGGGGCAGGGACAGGTACAGATGGCTACACCTTC
>NA|TRBV27|NA|TRBJ1-4
CASRSPRGYEKLFF
TGTGCCAGCAGGTCGCCCAGGGGCTATGAAAAACTGTTTTTT
>NA|TRBV9|NA|TRBJ2-4
CASSVSGSAKNIQYF
TGTGCCAGCAGCGTTTCGGGGTCGGCCAAAAACATTCAGTACTTC
>NA|TRBV15|few|TRBJ1-2
CATSRDGERGSTANYGYTF
TGTGCCACCAGCAGAGATGGGGAACGGGGCAGCACCGCTAACTATGGCTACACCTTC
>NA|TRBV27|once|TRBJ2-1
CASSGRTGYVEQFF
TGTGCCAGCAGTGGAAGGACTGGGTATGTTGAGCAGTTCTTC
>TRBD1|TRBV7-9|NA|TRBJ1-4
CASSVSTGANEKLFF
TGTGCCAGCAGCGTGTCGACAGGGGCTAATGAAAAACTGTTTTTT
>TRBD1|TRBV10-3|NA|TRBJ1-2
CAISDTGGSRGYGYTF
TGTGCCATCAGTGATACAGGGGGCTCACGGGGCTATGGCTACACCTTC
>NA|TRBV19|NA|TRBJ1-4
CASSIRGNNEKLFF
TGTGCCAGTAGTATACGCGGAAATAATGAAAAACTGTTTTTT